Listed here are 27 T cell receptor beta chains from one sample, sequenced in a study of long-term antiretroviral therapy in people with HIV (dated by TCRdb to between 2022 and 2023). The immunoSEQ hsTCRB v3.0 assay was used at survey level resolution for TRB variable region sequencing. Drawn from immuneACCESS, this table holds only the in-frame rearrangements with V and J called that TCRdb kept. Clones are partly lost; checked studies trace under half to an unresolved V gene and leave the rest unexplained. This sample comprises 13,000 or so clones, roughly 78% of them detected only once. Around 13% of the sample belongs to the ten largest clones. The specimen comprised unsorted PBMCs, sampled 3.2 years before starting antiretroviral therapy. All receptors derive from a man in his forties with HIV.

The J gene is TRBJ2-7, the V gene TRBV5-5, with a tentative D call TRBD2 (5 bases). The germline CDR1 and CDR2 sequences are SGHKS and YYEKEE (reference sequence). Trimming took 4 bases from V and 1 from J, leaving 15 bases between them. This CDR3 has 15 amino acids. Here the CDR3 reads CASSPERTASYEQYF. The CDR3 bases are TGTGCCAGCAGCCCTGAGCGGACGGCTTCCTACGAGCAGTACTTC.

The genes are TRBV6-1 and TRBJ2-3; either TRBD1 or TRBD2 may fit D (5 bases each). CDR1 and CDR2 from the germline V gene are MNHNS and SASEGT. Trimming cost V 6 bases and J 5 bases, with 15 bases left between them. This CDR3 has 14 residues. The DNA of the CDR3 is TGTGCCAGCAGAGGGGACCTCCCGGGAGATACGCAGTATTTT. It codes for CASRGDLPGDTQYF.

The chain employs TRBV6-5 and TRBJ1-1; no definite D call. Per germline, CDR1 MNHEY and CDR2 SVGAGI. CDR3 length equals 13 residues. Trimming stripped 2 bases from V and 3 bases from J, with 7 bases between. The CDR3 sequence is CASSYDLYTEAFF. The CDR3 bases are TGTGCCAGCAGTTACGACCTCTACACTGAAGCTTTCTTT.

This chain uses TRBV9 with TRBJ2-7, with unresolved D. The V end was cut by 4 bases, the J end by 3 bases, with 17 bases between. The CDR3 totals 15 residues. From germline, CDR1 is SGDLS and CDR2 YYNGEE. The DNA of the CDR3 is TGTGCCAGCAGCCCGCGAAATCAAAGGGTCTACGAGCAGTACTTC. As protein: CASSPRNQRVYEQYF.

The chain has TRBV9 and TRBJ2-3; a weak D match, TRBD2 (5 bases). CDR3 length equals 15 residues. Germline V gene data show CDR1 as SGDLS and CDR2 as YYNGEE. V shed 0 bases and J shed 4 bases, with 12 bases lying between them. The CDR3 coding sequence is TGTGCCAGCAGCGTAGAAGGCCGGGGTCCAGATACGCAGTATTTT. Its protein is CASSVEGRGPDTQYF.

The chain has TRBV4-1 and TRBJ1-6, with D unclear. This CDR3 has 13 residues. Between the trimmed V and J ends, which lost 0 bases and 8 bases, there was a span of 5 bases. In germline, CDR1 is MGHRA, CDR2 YSYEKL. The CDR3 region is CASSQETHSPLHF. The CDR3 bases are TGCGCCAGCAGCCAAGAAACGCATTCACCCCTCCACTTT.

The chain links TRBV6-5 to TRBJ1-5; D is possibly TRBD1 (5 bases). The CDR3 runs to 14 residues. Germline CDR1 is MNHEY and CDR2 is SVGAGI. Trimming shortened V by 6 bases and J by 4 bases, and 13 bases separated the two germline ends. The CDR3 coding sequence is TGTGCCAGCAGCCGGGACGGAGGGAATCAGCCCCAGCATTTT. The encoded protein is CASSRDGGNQPQHF.

The chain has TRBV29-1 and TRBJ2-3, with TRBD1 identical over 7 bases. CDR1 and CDR2 (germline): SQVTM, ANQGSEA. Trimming cost V 2 bases and J 3 bases; bases outside gene matches: 8. The CDR3 spans 15 residues. CDR3 sequence (DNA): TGCAGCGTTGAATTATCACAGGGGCGAACAGATACGCAGTATTTT. Translated: CSVELSQGRTDTQYF.

This clone has just a few counts. The chain couples TRBV10-1 to TRBJ2-2; weak D call: TRBD1 (6 bases). Germline V gene data show CDR1 as WNHNN and CDR2 as SYGVQD (reference sequence). CDR3 size: 14 residues. The V end lost 6 bases, the J end lost 4 bases, and 12 bases lay between the germline ends. CDR3 sequence (DNA): TGCGCCAGCAGCCCGGGACACCCCACCGGGGAGCTGTTTTTT. This sequence encodes CASSPGHPTGELFF.

The chain carries TRBV12-5 and TRBJ2-7; perhaps TRBD2 as D (5 bases). Germline V CDR1 and CDR2: LGHNT, FRNRAP. The V gene lost 2 bases and the J gene lost 4 bases, with 21 bases spanning the gap. There are 17 residues in the CDR3. The CDR3 DNA follows: TGTGCTAGTGGTTTGACCCTGACTCCGGACTCTATGTACGAGCAGTACTTC. Amino acid sequence: CASGLTLTPDSMYEQYF.

The chain recombines TRBV14 with TRBJ1-4; D ambiguous. Between the trimmed V and J ends, which lost 4 bases and 8 bases, there was a span of 14 bases. The CDR3 loop spans 14 amino acids. CDR1 and CDR2 (germline): SGHDN, FVKESK. Here the CDR3 DNA reads TGTGCCAGCAGCCTCCTAGCCAGCAGCGAAAAACTGTTTTTT. It codes for CASSLLASSEKLFF.

This rearrangement joins TRBV6-5 to TRBJ1-4; D is undetermined. Germline CDR1 and CDR2: MNHEY and SVGAGI. The CDR3 runs to 14 residues. V was shortened by 2 bases and J by 4 bases, with 8 bases between the two germline ends. The CDR3 nucleotides read TGTGCCAGCAGTTACCGACTATTTAATGAAAAACTGTTTTTT. Its translation: CASSYRLFNEKLFF.

This sequence joins TRBV19 and TRBJ1-2, with 7 bases matching TRBD1. The CDR3 extends over 13 amino acids. The V segment lost 7 bases and the J segment 4 bases; nucleotides outside the gene matches: 6. Germline V gene lookup returns CDR1 LNHDA and CDR2 SQIVND (reference sequence). The CDR3 nucleotides read TGTGCCAGTACCTCCGGGACAGCCTATGGCTACACCTTC. This codes for CASTSGTAYGYTF.

V and J are TRBV7-9 and TRBJ1-1; 11 bases match TRBD1. This CDR3 has 14 residues. The V gene's germline CDR1 is SEHNR and CDR2 FQNEAQ (reference sequence). V lost 3 bases, J lost 6 bases, and 3 bases stayed unmatched. This chain's CDR3 is CASSFPGQGAEAFF. CDR3 coding DNA: TGTGCCAGCAGCTTTCCGGGACAGGGGGCTGAAGCTTTCTTT.

The V gene is TRBV11-1, the J gene TRBJ2-3, with D possibly matching TRBD2 (6 bases). This CDR3 has 15 amino acids. Germline-derived CDR1 and CDR2 are SGHAT and FQDESV (reference sequence). Trimming stripped 2 bases from V and 1 base from J, with 10 bases between. The DNA of the CDR3 is TGTGCCAGCAGCTTAAAGTGGGGGGGCACAGATACGCAGTATTTT. Encoded protein: CASSLKWGGTDTQYF. Full variable domain (outside the CDR3, taken from reference TRBV11-1 and TRBJ2-3): EAEVAQSPRYKITEKSQAVAFWCDPISGHATLYWYRQILGQGPELLVQFQDESVVDDSQLPKDRFSAERLKGVDSTLKIQPAELGDSAMYLCASSLKWGGTDTQYFGPGTRLTVL.

The chain uses TRBV19 and TRBJ2-7; 7 bases match TRBD1. This CDR3 has 14 amino acids. Germline CDR1 reads LNHDA; CDR2 reads SQIVND (reference sequence). V dropped 5 bases and J dropped 2; count of bases not matched to a gene: 6. Here the CDR3 reads CASSFAGTAYEQYF. The CDR3 DNA is TGTGCCAGTAGTTTTGCCGGGACAGCCTACGAGCAGTACTTC.

The chain carries TRBV7-2 and TRBJ1-5, with 10 bases aligning to TRBD1. Trimming removed 5 bases from V and 7 bases from J; junction bases left unmatched: 2. This CDR3 region has 13 residues. Germline CDR1 reads SGHTA; CDR2 reads FQGNSA. For the CDR3, the DNA is TGTGCCAGCAGCCGGACAGGGGGACAGCCCCAGCATTTT. Protein: CASSRTGGQPQHF.

This chain joins TRBV4-1 and TRBJ1-4; 7 bases are shared with TRBD1. There are 17 residues in the CDR3. Trimming cost V 4 bases and J 3 bases; bases outside gene matches: 11. Germline-derived CDR1 and CDR2 are MGHRA and YSYEKL. The CDR3 sequence: CASSRLGRGEANEKLFF. The CDR3 DNA reads TGCGCCAGCAGCCGTCTGGGCAGGGGGGAGGCTAATGAAAAACTGTTTTTT.

This clone has just one count. The chain combines TRBV6-5 with TRBJ2-7; D gene uncertain. The CDR3 spans 14 residues. Germline V CDR1 and CDR2: MNHEY, SVGAGI. With 5 bases removed from V and 0 bases from J, the gap between germline ends came to 11 bases. CDR3 in DNA: TGTGCCAGCAGTATAGACATACTCTCCTACGAGCAGTACTTC. This translates into CASSIDILSYEQYF.

This chain uses TRBV19 with TRBJ1-2; perhaps TRBD1 as D (6 bases). The V gene's germline CDR1 is LNHDA and CDR2 SQIVND (reference sequence). The V end was cut by 5 bases, the J end by 8 bases, with 21 bases between. The CDR3 extends over 15 amino acids. CDR3 coding DNA: TGTGCCAGTAGTCCAAGGGGGAAGGATCATAAAGGCTACACCTTC. This translates into CASSPRGKDHKGYTF.

This chain joins TRBV16 and TRBJ1-2, with D tentatively TRBD1 (6 bases). The CDR3 length is 18 residues. V was clipped by 2 bases and J by 7 bases, with 26 bases between them. The germline V gene has CDR1 KGHSY and CDR2 FQNENV. This CDR3 is CASSQVGTELRGTGGYTF. DNA for the CDR3: TGTGCCAGCAGCCAAGTGGGAACGGAACTCAGGGGAACTGGTGGCTACACCTTC.

The chain combines TRBV7-4 with TRBJ1-2, with 11 bases aligning to TRBD1. Germline CDR1 and CDR2: SGHVT and SQSDAQ. The junction had 9 bases not matched to a gene; V was cut back by 6 bases and J by 3 bases. This CDR3 comprises 16 residues. This CDR3 is CASSYQLGQGDYGYTF. CDR3 nucleotide sequence: TGTGCCAGCAGTTATCAGCTGGGACAGGGGGACTATGGCTACACCTTC. Filled out from reference TRBV7-4 and TRBJ1-2, the complete variable domain reads GAGVSQSPRYKVAKRGRDVALRCDSISGHVTLYWYRQTLGQGSEVLTYSQSDAQRDKSGRPSGRFSAERPERSVSTLKIQRTEQGDSAVYLCASSYQLGQGDYGYTFGSGTRLTVV.

The chain links TRBV4-1 to TRBJ1-5, with D possibly TRBD1 on 6 matching bases. The germline gives CDR1 MGHRA, CDR2 YSYEKL. The CDR3 runs 15 residues. V lost 1 base to trimming and J lost 7 bases, with 14 bases between them. The CDR3 DNA follows: TGCGCCAGCAGCCAAGGGGCAACAGGGACGCAGCCCCAGCATTTT. Encoded protein: CASSQGATGTQPQHF.

The gene calls are TRBV7-9 and TRBJ2-6; no clear D gene. Trimming removed 4 bases from V and 3 bases from J, with 1 base in between. The germline V gene encodes CDR1 SEHNR and CDR2 FQNEAQ (reference sequence). The CDR3 is 12 amino acids. The DNA for the CDR3 is TGTGCCAGCAGCTATGGGGCCAACGTCCTGACTTTC. Its translation is CASSYGANVLTF.

This clone was picked up a small number of times. The rearrangement links TRBV9 to TRBJ2-5, with D possibly being TRBD2 (6 bases). The CDR3 runs to 15 residues. V lost 5 bases and J 5 bases, leaving 19 bases between the germline ends. Germline assignment: CDR1 SGDLS and CDR2 YYNGEE. CDR3 in amino acids: CASSASGLDLETQYF. CDR3 nucleotides: TGTGCCAGCAGTGCCTCGGGACTCGACTTGGAGACCCAGTACTTC.

The chain links TRBV5-4 to TRBJ1-4; the D is unclear. The length of the CDR3 is 14 residues. V was clipped by 5 bases and J by 7 bases, with 15 bases between them. Germline loops: CDR1 SGHNT, CDR2 YYREEE (reference sequence). CDR3 residues: CASRRGEESEKLFF. CDR3 nucleotide sequence: TGTGCCAGCAGGCGGGGAGAGGAGAGTGAAAAACTGTTTTTT.

Only one count was recorded for this clone. This chain uses TRBV6-4 with TRBJ2-6; D ambiguous. V was cut by 0 bases and J by 1 base, with 7 bases left in between. The germline V gene has CDR1 MRHNA and CDR2 SNTAGT. The CDR3 spans 16 residues. The CDR3 nucleotides read TGTGCCAGCAGTGACTCAACCATTTCTGGGGCCAACGTCCTGACTTTC. Translation: CASSDSTISGANVLTF.